These 24 T cell receptor beta chains were sequenced from one sample in a study of response to subunit inactivated influenza vaccine. TCRdb reprocessed the RT-PCR reads with MiXCR, giving one entry per CDR3 protein. The table records fewer than 800,000 distinct CDR3 sequences, 15% to 19% of them present only once. The sequences come from PBMCs from blood, collected 12 days after vaccination. Receptors were obtained from a middle-aged man who received an inactivated influenza vaccine.

This clonotype was counted only a few times. The chain uses TRBV18 and TRBJ2-7; 9 bases are a match to TRBD1. Trimming at V came to 6 bases and at J to 5 bases, leaving 11 bases not matched to a gene. Germline loops: CDR1 KGHSH, CDR2 LQKENI. The CDR3 is made up of 15 amino acids. DNA for the CDR3: TGTGCCAGCTCCCCAGGGGGACAGGGAACAAACGAGCAGTACTTC. This encodes CASSPGGQGTNEQYF.

This clonotype came up a few times. V is TRBV6-2 or TRBV6-3 and J is TRBJ2-1; D possibly corresponds to TRBD1 (5 bases). CDR3 size: 14 residues. V lost 5 bases to trimming and J lost 6 bases, with 14 bases between them. The germline V gene encodes CDR1 MNHEY and CDR2 SVGEGT. The CDR3 sequence: CASSQVGLANEQFF. The CDR3 DNA follows: TGTGCCAGCAGTCAGGTGGGGCTCGCCAATGAGCAGTTCTTC.

The chain combines TRBV7-2 with TRBJ1-1; D perhaps matches TRBD1 (5 bases). V was shortened by 4 bases and J by 1 base, with 10 bases between the two germline ends. The CDR3 is 14 residues long. Germline lookup yields CDR1 SGHTA and CDR2 FQGNSA. CDR3 amino acids: CASSYPGRNTEAFF. The CDR3 DNA is TGTGCCAGCAGCTACCCGGGACGGAACACTGAAGCTTTCTTT.

This clonotype was observed a few times. The rearrangement links TRBV5-5 to TRBJ2-2, with D perhaps matching TRBD1 (5 bases). CDR3 length: 13 residues. V lost 8 bases and J lost 2, with 10 bases in between. Germline V gives CDR1 SGHKS, CDR2 YYEKEE (reference sequence). The CDR3 here is CASVDSNTGELFF. CDR3 nucleotide sequence: TGTGCCAGTGTTGACAGCAACACCGGGGAGCTGTTTTTT.

This clonotype was seen a handful of times. This may stem from a read error, because a much larger clone lies one nucleotide away. V and J are TRBV5-1 and TRBJ1-1; D might be TRBD1 (6 bases). CDR3 length equals 13 residues. Looked up from germline, CDR1 is SGHRS and CDR2 is YFSETQ. V shed 1 base and J shed 3 bases, with 7 bases lying between them. This CDR3 is CASSLNRDTEAFF. The CDR3 bases are TGCGCCAGCAGCTTGAACAGGGACACTGAAGCTTTCTTT.

In its sample, this clonotype was seen a few times. The chain uses TRBV6-1 and TRBJ2-7, with 8 bases lining up with TRBD1. The J segment lost 3 bases and the V segment lost 7 bases, leaving 8 bases of the junction unmatched. Germline V gives CDR1 MNHNS, CDR2 SASEGT. This CDR3 has 14 amino acids. CDR3 DNA sequence: TGTGCCAGCACCATCCGGGACAGGAACTACGAGCAGTACTTC. Translation gives CASTIRDRNYEQYF.

The chain recombines TRBV20-1 with TRBJ2-1; a weak D match, TRBD2 (6 bases). Trimming took 8 bases from V and 0 from J, leaving 11 bases between them. The CDR3 loop spans 13 amino acids. The germline CDR1 and CDR2 sequences are DFQATT and SNEGSKA (reference sequence). CDR3 amino acids: CSQVSGSYNEQFF. CDR3 bases: TGCAGTCAAGTTAGCGGCTCCTACAATGAGCAGTTCTTC.

As concerns this clonotype: Compared with germline, one end of the junction differs, possibly owing to a read error. V and J are TRBV20-1 and TRBJ2-3, with 13 positions matching TRBD2. The CDR3 runs to 17 residues. Germline V gene data show CDR1 as DFQATT and CDR2 as SNEGSKA (reference sequence). The CDR3: CCARTPGLAGSTDTQYF. The CDR3 DNA is TGCTGTGCTAGAACCCCGGGACTAGCGGGGTCCACAGATACGCAGTATTTT.

The chain links TRBV12-3 or TRBV12-4 to TRBJ2-1, with D maybe TRBD1 (6 bases). The V end lost 5 bases, the J end lost 2 bases, and 10 bases lay between the germline ends. CDR3 size: 14 residues. CDR3 nucleotides: TGTGCCAGCAGTCACAGGGAAACCTACAATGAGCAGTTCTTC. Protein: CASSHRETYNEQFF.

This clonotype showed up just a few times. This chain uses TRBV12-3 or TRBV12-4 with TRBJ2-5; D is undetermined. This CDR3 spans 12 amino acids. V was pared by 1 base and J by 6 bases, with 6 bases between. CDR3 nucleotide sequence: TGTGCCAGCAGTTTAGACAAGAAGACCCAGTACTTC. Translating it yields CASSLDKKTQYF.

The sample holds a few counts of this clonotype. The chain combines TRBV6-2 or TRBV6-3 with TRBJ2-3; no clear D. The germline V gene encodes CDR1 MNHEY and CDR2 SVGEGT. This CDR3 has 16 amino acids. V was shortened by 2 bases and J by 0 bases, with 12 bases between the two germline ends. This chain's CDR3 is CASSYGPETSTDTQYF. The CDR3 DNA sequence: TGTGCCAGCAGTTACGGCCCAGAAACTAGCACAGATACGCAGTATTTT.

The table lists this clonotype with a count of one. The rearrangement uses TRBV7-8 and TRBJ1-2, with 8 bases that match TRBD1. CDR1 and CDR2 from the germline V gene are SGHVS and FQNEAQ. Unmatched junction bases numbered 18, after V lost 5 bases and J lost 7 bases. CDR3 length: 17 residues. The CDR3 DNA sequence: TGTGCCAGCAGCCCAAACTCCGGGACAGGAGGGGGCTCTGGCTACACCTTC. As protein: CASSPNSGTGGGSGYTF.

The chain combines TRBV28 with TRBJ1-6, with D possibly TRBD1 on 6 matching bases. Germline CDR1 MDHEN, CDR2 SYDVKM. V lost 5 bases to trimming and J lost 10 bases, with 21 bases between them. The CDR3 sequence is 16 residues long. CDR3 loop: CASSKQQGGVGSPLHF. The DNA of the CDR3 is TGTGCCAGCAGTAAACAACAGGGAGGAGTGGGCTCACCCCTCCACTTT.

This clonotype was seen a few times. The chain has TRBV20-1 and TRBJ1-5; 10 bases fit TRBD1. Germline V gene data show CDR1 as DFQATT and CDR2 as SNEGSKA (reference sequence). The CDR3 has 12 residues. Unmatched junction bases numbered 1, after V lost 5 bases and J lost 6 bases. The DNA of the CDR3 is TGCAGTGCTGGACAGGGGGGTCAGCCCCAGCATTTT. It translates to CSAGQGGQPQHF.

This clonotype has more than one count but fewer than ten. The CDR3 DNA reads as TGTGCCAGTGGGGGCCAAGAGACCCAGTACTTC. Its translation is CASGGQETQYF. V and J are TRBV2 and TRBJ2-5; D assignment may be TRBD1 or TRBD2 (5 bases each). CDR1 is SNHLY and CDR2 is FYNNEI in the germline V gene. Trimming removed 9 bases from V and 1 base from J, with 6 bases in between. CDR3 size: 11 residues.

The chain is built from TRBV29-1 and TRBJ1-1; D gene uncertain. Germline V gives CDR1 SQVTM, CDR2 ANQGSEA. This CDR3 is built from 12 residues. The V end lost 5 bases, the J end lost 4 bases, and 11 bases lay between the germline ends. The CDR3 spells CSVIRESTEAFF. DNA for the CDR3: TGCAGCGTTATTAGGGAGAGCACTGAAGCTTTCTTT. The whole variable domain, filled in from reference TRBV29-1 and TRBJ1-1, reads SAVISQKPSRDICQRGTSLTIQCQVDSQVTMMFWYRQQPGQSLTLIATANQGSEATYESGFVIDKFPISRPNLTFSTLTVSNMSPEDSSIYLCSVIRESTEAFFGQGTRLTVV.

The genes are TRBV10-3 and TRBJ2-1; 14 positions match TRBD2. The CDR3 covers 18 residues. V shed 0 bases and J 8 bases; nucleotides not matched to a gene: 9. Germline loops: CDR1 ENHRY, CDR2 SYGVKD. The CDR3 coding sequence is TGTGCCATCAGTGAGTCAGGGGGACTAGCGGGAGTTGTTCATGAGCAGTTCTTC. Translation gives CAISESGGLAGVVHEQFF.

The V gene is TRBV5-1, the J gene TRBJ2-7; D is uncertain. CDR1 and CDR2 from the germline V gene are SGHRS and YFSETQ. Trimming pared 6 bases from V and 2 bases from J, leaving 15 bases between. The CDR3 is made up of 14 amino acids. CDR3 DNA sequence: TGCGCCAGCACCATCTCCGCCGGTACCTACGAGCAGTACTTC. Its translation is CASTISAGTYEQYF. The full variable domain, completed using reference TRBV5-1 and TRBJ2-7, is KAGVTQTPRYLIKTRGQQVTLSCSPISGHRSVSWYQQTPGQGLQFLFEYFSETQRNKGNFPGRFSGRQFSNSRSEMNVSTLELGDSALYLCASTISAGTYEQYFGPGTRLTVT.

The V gene is TRBV20-1, the J gene TRBJ2-7; no clear D. The CDR3 is made up of 9 amino acids. CDR1 is DFQATT and CDR2 is SNEGSKA in the germline V gene (reference sequence). Deletions cut 8 bases from V and 3 bases from J, with 5 bases between. The CDR3 here is CSIGYEQYF. CDR3 DNA: TGCAGTATAGGCTACGAGCAGTACTTC.

The chain joins TRBV7-2 to TRBJ1-1; D unresolved. The CDR3 is 15 amino acids. Looked up from germline, CDR1 is SGHTA and CDR2 is FQGNSA. The germline V and J ends were trimmed by 3 bases and 1 base, with 12 bases remaining between them. This CDR3 reads CASSFGRRGNTEAFF. The CDR3 region has the DNA TGTGCCAGCAGCTTTGGGCGGCGGGGGAACACTGAAGCTTTCTTT. Filled out from reference TRBV7-2 and TRBJ1-1, the complete variable domain reads GAGVSQSPSNKVTEKGKDVELRCDPISGHTALYWYRQSLGQGLEFLIYFQGNSAPDKSGLPSDRFSAERTGGSVSTLTIQRTQQEDSAVYLCASSFGRRGNTEAFFGQGTRLTVV.

This clonotype was recorded a few times. The chain uses TRBV7-8 and TRBJ1-5; 7 nucleotides match TRBD1. Germline values: CDR1 SGHVS, CDR2 FQNEAQ. With V trimmed by 1 base and J by 3 bases, 9 bases remained unmatched. The CDR3 contains 17 residues. CDR3 sequence (DNA): TGTGCCAGCAGCTTAGTCTCCGGACAGGTCTACAATCAGCCCCAGCATTTT. Encoded protein: CASSLVSGQVYNQPQHF.

CDR3 bases: TGTGCCAGCAGTTTAGGGTCTAGCGGGAGGCTGAATGAGCAGTTCTTC. Translation: CASSLGSSGRLNEQFF. The gene calls are TRBV27 and TRBJ2-1, with 11 bases fitting TRBD2. The CDR3 covers 16 residues. V shed 2 bases, J shed 7 bases, and the junction held 7 bases outside the gene matches. The germline V gene has CDR1 MNHEY and CDR2 SMNVEV (reference sequence).

Only a few counts were recorded for this clonotype. V and J are TRBV4-2 and TRBJ2-1, with D perhaps TRBD1 (6 bases). Between the trimmed V and J ends, which lost 0 bases and 5 bases, there was a span of 14 bases. The CDR3 totals 16 residues. Per the germline V gene, CDR1 is LGHNA and CDR2 is YNFKEQ. CDR3: CASSQDLRQVNNEQFF. CDR3 in DNA: TGTGCCAGCAGCCAAGATCTGAGACAGGTAAACAATGAGCAGTTCTTC.

The chain carries TRBV7-2 and TRBJ2-5; 9 bases fit TRBD1. The V and J ends lost 2 bases and 5 bases, in that order; junction bases with no gene match: 12. Germline values: CDR1 SGHTA, CDR2 FQGNSA. The CDR3 sequence is 17 residues long. The CDR3 region is CASSLFTGTGNRETQYF. The CDR3 DNA sequence: TGTGCCAGCAGCTTATTTACCGGGACAGGGAATAGGGAGACCCAGTACTTC.